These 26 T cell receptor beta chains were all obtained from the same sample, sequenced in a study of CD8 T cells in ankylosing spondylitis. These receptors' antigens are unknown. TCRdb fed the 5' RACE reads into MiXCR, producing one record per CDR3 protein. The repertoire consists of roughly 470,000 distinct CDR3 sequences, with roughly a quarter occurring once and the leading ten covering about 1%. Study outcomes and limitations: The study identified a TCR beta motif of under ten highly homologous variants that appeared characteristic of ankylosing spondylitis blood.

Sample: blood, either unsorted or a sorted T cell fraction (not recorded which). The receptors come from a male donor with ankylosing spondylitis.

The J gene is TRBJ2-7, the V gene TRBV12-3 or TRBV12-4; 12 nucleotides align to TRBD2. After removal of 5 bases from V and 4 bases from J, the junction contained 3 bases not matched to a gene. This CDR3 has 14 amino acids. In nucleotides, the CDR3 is TGTGCCAGCAGTACGACTAGCGGGAGTTACGAGCAGTACTTC. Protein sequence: CASSTTSGSYEQYF.

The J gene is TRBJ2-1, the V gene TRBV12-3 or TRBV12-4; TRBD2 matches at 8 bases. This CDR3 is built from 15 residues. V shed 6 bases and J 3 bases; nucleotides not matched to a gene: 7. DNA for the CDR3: TGTGCCAGCAGCCTACCGGGGGGGGACTACAATGAGCAGTTCTTC. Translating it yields CASSLPGGDYNEQFF.

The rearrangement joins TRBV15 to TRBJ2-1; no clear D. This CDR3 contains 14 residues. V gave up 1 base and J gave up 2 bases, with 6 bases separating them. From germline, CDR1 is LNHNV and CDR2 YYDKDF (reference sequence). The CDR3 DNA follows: TGTGCCACCAGCAGAGGGATTGCCTACAATGAGCAGTTCTTC. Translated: CATSRGIAYNEQFF.

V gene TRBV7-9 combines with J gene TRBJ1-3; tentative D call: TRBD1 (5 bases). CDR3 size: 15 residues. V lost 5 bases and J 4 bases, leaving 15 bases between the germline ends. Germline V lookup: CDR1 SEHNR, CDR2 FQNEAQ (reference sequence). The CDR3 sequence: CASSPGVGSGNTIYF. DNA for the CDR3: TGTGCCAGCAGCCCGGGGGTGGGTTCCGGAAACACCATATATTTT.

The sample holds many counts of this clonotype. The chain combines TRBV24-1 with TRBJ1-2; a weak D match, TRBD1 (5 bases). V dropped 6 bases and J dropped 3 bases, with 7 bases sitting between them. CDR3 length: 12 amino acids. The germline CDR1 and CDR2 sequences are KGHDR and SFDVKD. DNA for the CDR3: TGTGCCACCAGTAGCAGGGACTATGGCTACACCTTC. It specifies CATSSRDYGYTF.

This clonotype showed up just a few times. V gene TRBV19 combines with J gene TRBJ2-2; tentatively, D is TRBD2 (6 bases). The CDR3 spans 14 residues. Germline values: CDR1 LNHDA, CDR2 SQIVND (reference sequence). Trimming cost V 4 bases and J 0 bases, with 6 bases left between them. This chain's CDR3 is CASSRLANTGELFF. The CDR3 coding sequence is TGTGCCAGTAGTAGACTAGCGAACACCGGGGAGCTGTTTTTT.

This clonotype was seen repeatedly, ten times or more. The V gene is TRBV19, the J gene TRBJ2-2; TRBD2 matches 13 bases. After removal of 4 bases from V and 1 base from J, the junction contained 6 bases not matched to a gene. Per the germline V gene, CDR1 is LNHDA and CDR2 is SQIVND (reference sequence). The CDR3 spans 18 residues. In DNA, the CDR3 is TGTGCCAGTAGTACTCGGACTAGCGGGAGCTTGAACACCGGGGAGCTGTTTTTT. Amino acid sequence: CASSTRTSGSLNTGELFF.

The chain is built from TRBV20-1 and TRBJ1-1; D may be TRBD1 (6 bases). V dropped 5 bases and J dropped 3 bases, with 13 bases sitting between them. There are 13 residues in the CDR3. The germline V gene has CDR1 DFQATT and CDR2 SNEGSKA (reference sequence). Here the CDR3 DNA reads TGCAGTGCTCCGCGACAGGTTTACACTGAAGCTTTCTTT. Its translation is CSAPRQVYTEAFF.

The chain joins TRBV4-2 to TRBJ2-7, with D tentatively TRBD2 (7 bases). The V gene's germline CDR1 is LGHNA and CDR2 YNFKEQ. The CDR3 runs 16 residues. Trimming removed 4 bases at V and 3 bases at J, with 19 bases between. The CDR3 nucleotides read TGTGCCAGCAGCCCCAGGGAGGGGGAGGGGCTCTACGAGCAGTACTTC. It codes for CASSPREGEGLYEQYF.

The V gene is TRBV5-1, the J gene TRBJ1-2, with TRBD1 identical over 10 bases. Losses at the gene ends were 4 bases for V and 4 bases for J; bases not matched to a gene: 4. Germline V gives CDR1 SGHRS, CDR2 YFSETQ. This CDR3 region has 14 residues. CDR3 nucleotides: TGCGCCAGCAGCCGGGACAGGGGAGCCTATGGCTACACCTTC. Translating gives CASSRDRGAYGYTF.

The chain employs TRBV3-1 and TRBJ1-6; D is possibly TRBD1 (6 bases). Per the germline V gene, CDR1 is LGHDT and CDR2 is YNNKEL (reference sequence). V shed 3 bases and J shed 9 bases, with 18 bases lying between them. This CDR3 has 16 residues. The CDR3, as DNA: TGTGCCAGCAGCCAGGAACCGGGACACTTGTCTTCACCCCTCCACTTT. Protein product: CASSQEPGHLSSPLHF.

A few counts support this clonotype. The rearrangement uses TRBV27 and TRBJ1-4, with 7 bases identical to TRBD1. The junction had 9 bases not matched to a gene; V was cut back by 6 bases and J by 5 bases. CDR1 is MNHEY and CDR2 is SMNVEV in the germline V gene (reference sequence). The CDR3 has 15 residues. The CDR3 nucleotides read TGTGCCAGCAGATCACCGGGACAGATAAATGAAAAACTGTTTTTT. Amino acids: CASRSPGQINEKLFF.

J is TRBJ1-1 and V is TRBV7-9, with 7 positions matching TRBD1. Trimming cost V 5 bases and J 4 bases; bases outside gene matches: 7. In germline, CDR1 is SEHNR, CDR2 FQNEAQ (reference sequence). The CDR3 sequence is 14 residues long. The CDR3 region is CASSVLQGSTEAFF. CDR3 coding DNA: TGTGCCAGCAGCGTCCTACAGGGGAGCACTGAAGCTTTCTTT.

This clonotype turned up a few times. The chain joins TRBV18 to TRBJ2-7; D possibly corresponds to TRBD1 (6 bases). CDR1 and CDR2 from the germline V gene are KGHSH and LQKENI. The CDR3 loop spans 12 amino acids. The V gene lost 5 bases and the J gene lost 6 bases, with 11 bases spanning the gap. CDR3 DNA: TGTGCCAGCTCATTTAGCAGGGGCGAGCAGTACGTC. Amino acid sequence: CASSFSRGEQYV.

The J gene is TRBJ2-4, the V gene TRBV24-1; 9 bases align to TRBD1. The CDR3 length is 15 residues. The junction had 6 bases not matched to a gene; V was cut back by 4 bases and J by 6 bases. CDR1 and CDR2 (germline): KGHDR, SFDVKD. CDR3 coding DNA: TGTGCCACCAGTGAACCTCGACAGGGGGGAAACATTCAGTACTTC. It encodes CATSEPRQGGNIQYF.

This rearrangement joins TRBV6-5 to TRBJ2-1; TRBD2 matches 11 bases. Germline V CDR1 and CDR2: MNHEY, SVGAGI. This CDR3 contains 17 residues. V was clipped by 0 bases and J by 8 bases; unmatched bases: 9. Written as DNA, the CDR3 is TGTGCCAGCAGTTACTCGAGACTAGCGGGATCTATCGATGAGCAGTTCTTC. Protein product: CASSYSRLAGSIDEQFF.

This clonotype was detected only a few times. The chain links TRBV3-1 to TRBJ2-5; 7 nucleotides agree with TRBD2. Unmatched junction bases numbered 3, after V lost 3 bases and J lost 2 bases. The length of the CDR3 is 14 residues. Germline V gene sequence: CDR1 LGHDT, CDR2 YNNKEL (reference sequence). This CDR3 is CASSQEAGQETQYF. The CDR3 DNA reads TGTGCCAGCAGCCAGGAAGCGGGACAAGAGACCCAGTACTTC.

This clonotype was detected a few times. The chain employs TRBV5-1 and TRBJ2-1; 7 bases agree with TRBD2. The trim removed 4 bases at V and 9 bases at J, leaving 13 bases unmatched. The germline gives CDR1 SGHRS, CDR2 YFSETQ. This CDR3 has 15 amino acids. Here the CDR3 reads CASSPQAGDRGEQFF. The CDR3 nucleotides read TGCGCCAGCAGCCCACAGGCGGGAGATAGAGGTGAGCAGTTCTTC.

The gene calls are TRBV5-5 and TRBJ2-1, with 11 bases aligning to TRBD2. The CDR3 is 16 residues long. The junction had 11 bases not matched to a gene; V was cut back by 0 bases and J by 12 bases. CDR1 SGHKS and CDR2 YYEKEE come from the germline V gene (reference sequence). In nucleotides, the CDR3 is TGTGCCAGCAGCTTGGCCGCTAGCGGGAGGATTGGGGGGCAGTTCTTC. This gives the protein CASSLAASGRIGGQFF.

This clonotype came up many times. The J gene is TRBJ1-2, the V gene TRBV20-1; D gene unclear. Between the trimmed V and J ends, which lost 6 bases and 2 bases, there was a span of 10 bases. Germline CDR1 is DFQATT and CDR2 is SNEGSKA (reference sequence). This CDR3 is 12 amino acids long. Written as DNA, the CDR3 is TGCAGTGCCGGCCCTGGGAACTATGGCTACACCTTC. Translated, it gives CSAGPGNYGYTF.

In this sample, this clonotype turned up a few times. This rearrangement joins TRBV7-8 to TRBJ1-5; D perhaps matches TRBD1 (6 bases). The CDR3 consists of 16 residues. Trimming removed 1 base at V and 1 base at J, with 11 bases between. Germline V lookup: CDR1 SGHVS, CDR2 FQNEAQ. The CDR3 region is CASSLGVGGSNQPQHF. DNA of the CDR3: TGTGCCAGCAGCTTAGGGGTAGGGGGAAGCAATCAGCCCCAGCATTTT.

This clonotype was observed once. The chain's CDR3 is CASISGRTTGELFF. As DNA, the CDR3 is TGTGCCAGCATTAGCGGGAGGACGACCGGGGAGCTGTTTTTT. The chain carries TRBV6-5 and TRBJ2-2; 10 positions agree with TRBD2. This CDR3 has 14 residues. CDR1 MNHEY and CDR2 SVGAGI come from the germline V gene. Trimming cost V 7 bases and J 5 bases; bases outside gene matches: 4.

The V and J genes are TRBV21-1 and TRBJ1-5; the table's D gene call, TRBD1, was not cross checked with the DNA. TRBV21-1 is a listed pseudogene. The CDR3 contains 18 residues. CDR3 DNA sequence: TGTGCCAGCAGCAAAACCCCATTAGCAGGGGGAAACAATCAGCCCCAGCATTTT. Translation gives CASSKTPLAGGNNQPQHF.

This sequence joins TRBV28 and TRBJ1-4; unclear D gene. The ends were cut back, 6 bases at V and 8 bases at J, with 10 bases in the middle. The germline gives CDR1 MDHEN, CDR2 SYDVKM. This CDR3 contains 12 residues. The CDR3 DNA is TGTGCCAGCAGCACTACTTTGGAAAAACTGTTTTTT. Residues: CASSTTLEKLFF. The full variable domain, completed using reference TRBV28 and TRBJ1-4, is DVKVTQSSRYLVKRTGEKVFLECVQDMDHENMFWYRQDPGLGLRLIYFSYDVKMKEKGDIPEGYSVSREKKERFSLILESASTNQTSMYLCASSTTLEKLFFGSGTQLSVL.

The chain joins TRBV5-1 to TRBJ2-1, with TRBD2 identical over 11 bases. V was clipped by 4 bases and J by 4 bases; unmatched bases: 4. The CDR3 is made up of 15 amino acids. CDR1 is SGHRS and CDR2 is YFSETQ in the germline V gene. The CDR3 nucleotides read TGCGCCAGCAGCCGACTAGCGGGAAAGTACAATGAGCAGTTCTTC. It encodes CASSRLAGKYNEQFF.

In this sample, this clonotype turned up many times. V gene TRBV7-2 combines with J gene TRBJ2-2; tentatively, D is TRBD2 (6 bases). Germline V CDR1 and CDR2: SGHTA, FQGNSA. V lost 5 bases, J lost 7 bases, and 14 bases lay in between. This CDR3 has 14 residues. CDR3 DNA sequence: TGTGCCAGCAGCCCTTGGGGAGGAAACGGGGAGCTGTTTTTT. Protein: CASSPWGGNGELFF.